This T cell receptor beta chain was observed in a study of T cells in Graves' hyperthyroidism and ophthalmopathy. At the level of the study: Before any treatment, at initial diagnosis, peripheral blood was collected.

The CDR3 regions of TCR beta were amplified from RNA transcripts. With the HTBI primer set, the TCR CDR3 went through a first round of RT-PCR. Via MiXCR, TCRdb re-called the multiplex PCR reads, giving one row per CDR3 protein. This sample has approximately 600,000 distinct CDR3 sequences, with around 15% found just once. In this sample, this clonotype turned up many times. Its antigen is not known. Study-wide results and caveats: Ophthalmopathy and stable hyperthyroidism were separated by a 13 V-J model. Most thyroid clonotypes with frequency above 0.001 were detected in blood.

CDR1 is SGHRS and CDR2 is YFSETQ in the germline V gene. There are 15 residues in the CDR3. Trimming took off 0 bases at V and 2 bases at J, with 11 bases between the two ends. Recently diagnosed hyperthyroidism of less than 2 months' duration affected patients aged 18 to 65. The receptor was isolated from a woman aged 25 to 39 with Graves' hyperthyroidism. This sequence joins TRBV5-1 and TRBJ1-1, with D maybe TRBD1 (5 bases). Input material: blood. In DNA, the CDR3 is TGCGCCAGCAGCTTGGGCTCCAGGGTTAACACTGAAGCTTTCTTT. Protein product: CASSLGSRVNTEAFF.